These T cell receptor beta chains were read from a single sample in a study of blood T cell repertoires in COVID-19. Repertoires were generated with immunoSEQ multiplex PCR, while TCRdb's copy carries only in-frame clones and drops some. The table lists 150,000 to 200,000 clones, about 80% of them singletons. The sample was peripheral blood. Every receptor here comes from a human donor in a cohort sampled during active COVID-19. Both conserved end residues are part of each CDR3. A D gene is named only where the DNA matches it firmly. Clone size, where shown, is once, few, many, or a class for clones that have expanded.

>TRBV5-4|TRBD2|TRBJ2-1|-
TGTGCCAGCAGCTTGGCCGGTCTAGCGGGGGACGGTGAGCAGTTCTTC
CASSLAGLAGDGEQFF
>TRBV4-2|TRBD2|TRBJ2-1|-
TGTGCCAGCAGCCAAGATCGGACTAGCCGCGAGCAGTTCTTC
CASSQDRTSREQFF
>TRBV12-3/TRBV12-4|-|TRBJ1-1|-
TGTGCCAGCAGCCGCAGGAACACTGAAGCTTTCTTT
CASSRRNTEAFF
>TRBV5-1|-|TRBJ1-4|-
TGCGCCAGCAGCTTAGGGGGGGCTGCTGAAAAACTGTTTTTT
CASSLGGAAEKLFF
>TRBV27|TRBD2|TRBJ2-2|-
TGTGCCAGCAGTCTTGGACTAGCTAGCACCGGGGAGCTGTTTTTT
CASSLGLASTGELFF
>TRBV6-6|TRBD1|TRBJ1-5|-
TGTGCCAGCACCGGAACAGGGGGTCAGCCCCAGCATTTT
CASTGTGGQPQHF
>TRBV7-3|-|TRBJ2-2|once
TGTGCCAGCAGCTTGTCGGGGGCGAACACCGGGGAGCTGTTTTTT
CASSLSGANTGELFF
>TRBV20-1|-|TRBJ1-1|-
TGCAGTGCTAGGATAGACACTGAAGCTTTCTTT
CSARIDTEAFF
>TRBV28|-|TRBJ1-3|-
TGTGCCAGCAGGATGGGCCCTGGAAACACCATATATTTT
CASRMGPGNTIYF
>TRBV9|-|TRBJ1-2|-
TGTGCCAGCAGCCCCCAAGTGGCCAGGGTCCCCTTTGGCTACACCTTC
CASSPQVARVPFGYTF
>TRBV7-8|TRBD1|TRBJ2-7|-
TGTGCCAGCAGCATAAGGGGATCTGACAGGGGGCGAGGGGAGCAGTACTTC
CASSIRGSDRGRGEQYF
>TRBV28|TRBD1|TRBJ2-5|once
TGTGCCAGCAGTTCCAGACAGGGGGCTCAAGAGACCCAGTACTTC
CASSSRQGAQETQYF
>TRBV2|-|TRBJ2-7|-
TGTGCCAGCAGTGAACAGGACTACGAGCAGTACTTC
CASSEQDYEQYF
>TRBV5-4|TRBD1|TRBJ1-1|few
TGTGCCAGCAGCTCAGGGACAGGGGGCACTGAAGCTTTCTTT
CASSSGTGGTEAFF
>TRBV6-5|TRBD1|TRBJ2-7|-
TGTGCCAGCAGCGGGACAGGCCCTGTCCACGAGCAGTACTTC
CASSGTGPVHEQYF
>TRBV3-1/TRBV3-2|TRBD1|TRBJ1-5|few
TGTGCCAGCAGCCCTCGAGAGGGACAGGGAGGCAATCAGCCCCAGCATTTT
CASSPREGQGGNQPQHF
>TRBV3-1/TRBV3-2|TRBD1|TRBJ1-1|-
TGTGCCAGCAGCCAGGACCCAGGGAGAGGGGGCTCTGAAGCTTTCTTT
CASSQDPGRGGSEAFF
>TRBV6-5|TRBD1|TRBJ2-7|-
TGTGCCAGCAGTTACTCGGGACAGACAGCCTACGAGCAGTACTTC
CASSYSGQTAYEQYF
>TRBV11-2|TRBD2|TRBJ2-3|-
TGTGCCAGCAGCTTACCTCCGACTAGCGGGAGCGCAGATACGCAGTATTTT
CASSLPPTSGSADTQYF
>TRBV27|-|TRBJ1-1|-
TGTGCCAGCAGTCCGTGGGGCGGGAACACTGAAGCTTTCTTT
CASSPWGGNTEAFF
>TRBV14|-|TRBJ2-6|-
TGTGCCAGCAGCCGGGGGACTTCCTCTGGGGCCAACGTCCTGACTTTC
CASSRGTSSGANVLTF
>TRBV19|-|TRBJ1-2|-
TGTGCCAGTAGTATCCTGGGACGGCGGGAAAATAACTATGGCTACACCTTC
CASSILGRRENNYGYTF